This T cell receptor (beta chain) was identified in a study of blood T cell repertoires in COVID-19. Study-wide context: Some COVID-19 samples were acute and others convalescent; all came from the United States, Italy and Spain.

Per the original methods: Amplification of reference gene primers provided the estimated nucleated cell counts. Profiled with immunoSEQ multiplex PCR; TCRdb holds only in-frame clones, not every one. V and J calls plus clone size are reproduced from that table; the DNA served to infer D and trimming. The sample yields about 240,000 clones, roughly 85% seen once. The CDR3 covers 16 residues. From germline, CDR1 is SGHVS and CDR2 FNYEAQ. Losses at the gene ends were 2 bases for V and 7 bases for J; bases not matched to a gene: 12. Contact with a PCR-confirmed or clinician-diagnosed COVID-19 case occurred within 2 weeks of entry.

The V gene is TRBV7-6, the J gene TRBJ2-3; TRBD2 agrees at 7 bases. The sequence came from a woman in her thirties or forties who had been exposed to COVID-19. Material for sequencing was PBMCs or T cells enriched from blood (not recorded which). The CDR3 spells CASSLLGTTNQNTQYF. The CDR3 coding sequence is TGTGCCAGCAGCTTACTCGGGACTACAAACCAAAATACGCAGTATTTT.